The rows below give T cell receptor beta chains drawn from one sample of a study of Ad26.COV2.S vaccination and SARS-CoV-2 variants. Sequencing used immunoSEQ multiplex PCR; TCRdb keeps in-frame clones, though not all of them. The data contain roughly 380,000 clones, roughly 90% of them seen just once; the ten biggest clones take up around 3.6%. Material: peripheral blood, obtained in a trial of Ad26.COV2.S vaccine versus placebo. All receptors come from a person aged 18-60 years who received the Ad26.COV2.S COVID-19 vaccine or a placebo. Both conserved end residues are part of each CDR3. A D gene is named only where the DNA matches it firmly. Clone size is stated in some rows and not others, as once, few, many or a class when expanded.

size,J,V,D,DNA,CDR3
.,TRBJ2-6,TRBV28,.,TGTGCCAGCAGTTTAAGTTCTGGGGCCAACGTCCTGACTTTC,CASSLSSGANVLTF
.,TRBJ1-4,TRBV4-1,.,TGCGCCAGCAGCCAACCCCGGGGGAGGAAAACTAATGAAAAACTGTTTTTT,CASSQPRGRKTNEKLFF
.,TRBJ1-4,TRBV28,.,TGTGCCAGCAGGGAGAGTGAAAAACTGTTTTTT,CASRESEKLFF
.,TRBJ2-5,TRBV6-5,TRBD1,TGTGCCAGTCAACTCCGGGACAGGCCAGAGACCCAGTACTTC,CASQLRDRPETQYF
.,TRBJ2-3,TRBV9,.,TGTGCCAGCAGCGTAGTGCAGACTACCACAGATACGCAGTATTTT,CASSVVQTTTDTQYF
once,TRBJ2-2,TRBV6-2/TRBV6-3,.,TGTGCCAGCAGCCACCCCGAACCACCCCTTAGCACCGGGGAGCTGTTTTTT,CASSHPEPPLSTGELFF
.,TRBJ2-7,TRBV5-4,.,TGTGCCAGCAGCTTGGGGGTAGCGAGCTACGAGCAGTACTTC,CASSLGVASYEQYF
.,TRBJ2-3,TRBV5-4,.,TGTGCCAGCAGCTTGGAGGGGGGGCCTTCTGATACGCAGTATTTT,CASSLEGGPSDTQYF
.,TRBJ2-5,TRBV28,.,TGTGCCAGCAGTTTTGGGACACTCCTGGGAGAGACCCAGTACTTC,CASSFGTLLGETQYF
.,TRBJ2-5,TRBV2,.,TGTGCCAGCAGTGAATTACGCGGGGTGGAGACCCAGTACTTC,CASSELRGVETQYF
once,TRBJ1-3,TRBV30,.,TGTGCCTGGAGTGTCGAGGTTACTCTTGGGAGGGCAGGGAGTTCTGGAAACACCATATATTTT,CAWSVEVTLGRAGSSGNTIYF
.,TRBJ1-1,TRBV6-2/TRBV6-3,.,TGTGCCAGCAGTTACTCGAGGCCGGACAAGGACACTGAAGCTTTCTTT,CASSYSRPDKDTEAFF
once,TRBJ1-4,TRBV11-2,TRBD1,TGTGCCAGCAGCTTGGATCCGGGACAGGGCCTCGAAAAACTGTTTTTT,CASSLDPGQGLEKLFF
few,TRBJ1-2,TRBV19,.,TGTGCCAGTACGAAGAGCCCAAACTATGGCTACACCTTC,CASTKSPNYGYTF
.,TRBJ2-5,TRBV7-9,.,TGTGCCAGCAGCCCACGGTGGGCAGGGGGGCAAGAGACCCAGTACTTC,CASSPRWAGGQETQYF
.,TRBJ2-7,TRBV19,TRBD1,TGTGCCAGTAGTTCGCGACAGGGATGGGTCGAGCAGTACTTC,CASSSRQGWVEQYF
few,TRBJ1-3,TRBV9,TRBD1,TGTGCCAGCAGCGTCAGGGGGGGCTCTGGAAACACCATATATTTT,CASSVRGGSGNTIYF
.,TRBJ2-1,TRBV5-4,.,TGTGCCAGCAGCAGGGGCTACAATGAGCAGTTCTTC,CASSRGYNEQFF
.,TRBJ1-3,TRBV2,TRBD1,TGTGCCAGCAGTTTCGAGTTGAGCCCGGGACAGATCTATTTT,CASSFELSPGQIYF
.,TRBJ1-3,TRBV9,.,TGTGCCAGCAGCGTAGATGAAGTCTGGCACACCATATATTTT,CASSVDEVWHTIYF
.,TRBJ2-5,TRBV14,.,TGTGCCAGCAGCCAATTTCAAGAGACCCAGTACTTC,CASSQFQETQYF
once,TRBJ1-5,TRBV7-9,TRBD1,TGTGCCAGTCCGGGACAGGGGGCTTGGGGCAATCAGCCCCAGCATTTT,CASPGQGAWGNQPQHF
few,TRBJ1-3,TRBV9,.,TGTGCCAGCAGCGTAGCCAGCTCTGGAAACACCATATATTTT,CASSVASSGNTIYF
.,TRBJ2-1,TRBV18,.,TGTGCCAGCTCTCGCGGGGCTAGCTTATACAATGAGCAGTTCTTC,CASSRGASLYNEQFF
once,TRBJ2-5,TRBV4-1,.,TGCGCCAGCAGCCAAGGCTCTAGCGCGGCAGAAGAGACCCAGTACTTC,CASSQGSSAAEETQYF
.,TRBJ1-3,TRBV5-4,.,TGTGCCAGCAGCTTAGGCCCCAGCTCTGGAAACACCATATATTTT,CASSLGPSSGNTIYF
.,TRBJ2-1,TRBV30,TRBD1,TGTGCCTGGAGCCCAGGACAGGGAGTTAATAATGAGCAGTTCTTC,CAWSPGQGVNNEQFF
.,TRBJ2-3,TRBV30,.,TGTGCCGGCGGATTACTAACCACGCAGTATTTT,CAGGLLTTQYF
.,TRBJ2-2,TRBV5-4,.,TGTGCCAGCAGCTTGGTTCCTACCGGGGAGCTGTTTTTT,CASSLVPTGELFF